This entry describes one TCR beta chain. This clone was found once. What this receptor recognizes is not known. Base quality data are lacking; no much larger clone is found one base away. One collaborating source in Seattle enrolled patients while the patients were actively infected and followed the patients over time throughout the course of disease. Collaborating institutions collected whole blood in K2EDTA tubes following their own protocols. For TCRbeta analysis, collaborator samples were shipped as frozen whole blood, as isolated PBMCs, or as DNA extracted from either sample type. The entry originates in a study of blood T cell repertoires in COVID-19 (dated by TCRdb to 2019 to 2021). Regarding the study in general: Samples from collaborators originated in the United States, Italy and Spain and spanned both the acute and convalescent phases of COVID-19. The prospective study material was composed of cDNA or gDNA derived from T cells, B-cell-depleted T cells, or PBMCs. Subjects who had been exposed to COVID-19, were actively infected with it, or had recovered from it provided the deeply sampled blood TCRbeta repertoires that made up the dataset. A freely available public database, intended as a resource for researchers studying the immune response to SARS-CoV-2, is where the repertoires were released. The samples were drawn from two sources: the first 160 participants of the ongoing ImmuneRACE study, and 1,200 or so subjects contributed by 6 global collaborators. Sample metadata almost always included a de-identified subject ID, COVID-19 status, age in years and sex. Where HLA class I and class II types were available, the types were taken from metadata supplied by the sample provider, not from assay-based typing. General findings and caveats noted by the study authors: How much clinical and demographic metadata was included differed by source and by participant, and the metadata was provided uncurated.

In the germline V gene (reference sequence), CDR1 corresponds to LNHDA and CDR2 to SQIVND. The CDR3 measures 13 amino acids from cysteine to phenylalanine. Only CDR3 DNA remains: 39 bases, in frame from the first base. Unmatched junction bases come to 5, with V trimmed by 7 bases and J by 4 bases. TCRbeta CDR3 regions were amplified from genomic DNA by means of the immunoSEQ Assay, a bias-controlled multiplex PCR. In the paper's pipeline: The number of nucleated cells in each sample was estimated by amplification of reference gene primers within the assay. Sequence reads were collapsed and filtered to measure the absolute abundance of every unique TCRbeta CDR3 rearrangement. For each sample, productive Simpson clonality was calculated by taking the square root of Simpson's diversity index across productive rearrangements. As stored in TCRdb, this immuneACCESS dataset retains in-frame rearrangements with V and J assigned. A fraction of the clones does not appear; measured against another copy, unresolved V genes explain less than half of the discrepancy, and the remainder lacks a known reason. That table is the source of V, J and clone size, and D and trimming were worked out from the DNA. The sample table shows 95,000 or so clones, and roughly 81% are seen once. The ten largest clones add up to approximately 4.6% of the sample.

Material for sequencing was peripheral blood. This chain joins TRBV19 to TRBJ1-1; a stretch of 8 junction bases matches TRBD1. This receptor was taken from an elderly man with COVID-19, enrolled during active disease. Read as DNA, the sequence is TGTGCCAGTACCACTGGACAGGGCACTGAAGCTTTCTTT. Its protein product is CASTTGQGTEAFF. Supplemented by the reference TRBV19 and TRBJ1-1 proteins around the CDR3, the complete variable domain is DGGITQSPKYLFRKEGQNVTLSCEQNLNHDAMYWYRQDPGQGLRLIYYSQIVNDFQKGDIAEGYSVSREKKESFPLTVTSAQKNPTAFYLCASTTGQGTEAFFGQGTRLTVV.